The 8 T cell receptor beta chains in this list originate from one sample, sequenced in a study of tumor-infiltrating lymphocytes in glioblastoma multiforme. Multiple V-beta primers and a C-beta primer amplified TCRB from RNA. TCRdb recomputed calls from the multiplex PCR reads with MiXCR, one row per CDR3 protein. The repertoire holds about 15,000 distinct CDR3 sequences, 70% to 75% seen once, with around half in the top ten. The sequenced sample consisted of brain tumor tissue. Receptors originate from a male donor with glioblastoma.

Notes on this clonotype: A junction boundary mismatches the germline segment, possibly from a read error. V and J are TRBV11-3 and TRBJ2-5; D gene uncertain. The CDR3 runs to 16 residues. In germline, CDR1 is SGHNT, CDR2 YENEEA. The DNA of the CDR3 is TGTGCCAGCAGCTTAGGACTCACCCCTGATCAAGAGGCCCAGTACTTC. This sequence encodes CASSLGLTPDQEAQYF.

This clonotype was seen once. The CDR3 ends on some other residue instead of the conserved phenylalanine or tryptophan, so this is likely a read error. Because the CDR3's place on the DNA is in doubt, the DNA is left out and the CDR3 is given as listed by TCRdb. This chain links TRBV28 with TRBJ1-1. The germline V gene encodes CDR1 MDHEN and CDR2 SYDVKM. With termini counted, the CDR3 has 11 amino acids. CDR3 sequence reads: CASSGYTEVFL.

This clonotype was counted many times. This sequence joins TRBV5-1 and TRBJ1-5, with no clear D. The germline gives CDR1 SGHRS, CDR2 YFSETQ. The V end lost 0 bases, the J end lost 6 bases, and 13 bases lay between the germline ends. This CDR3 region has 15 residues. Here the CDR3 DNA reads TGCGCCAGCAGCTTGGCCGGTTTTGGCGGTCAGCCCCAGCATTTT. This gives the protein CASSLAGFGGQPQHF. Based on the CDR3 plus reference TRBV5-1 and TRBJ1-5, the full variable domain is KAGVTQTPRYLIKTRGQQVTLSCSPISGHRSVSWYQQTPGQGLQFLFEYFSETQRNKGNFPGRFSGRQFSNSRSEMNVSTLELGDSALYLCASSLAGFGGQPQHFGDGTRLSIL.

This clonotype was counted a single time. A much larger clone lies a single base off, so this may be a read error. The chain uses TRBV11-3 and TRBJ2-5; D perhaps matches TRBD1 (5 bases). The CDR3 contains 15 residues. Germline values: CDR1 SGHNT, CDR2 YENEEA. The CDR3 protein is CASSLKEAGQETLYF. In DNA, the CDR3 is TGTGCCAGCAGCTTAAAAGAGGCAGGGCAAGAGACCCTGTACTTC.

This clonotype was counted a few times. The chain uses TRBV4-3 and TRBJ1-4, with unresolved D. The CDR3 sequence is 15 residues long. Germline V gene sequence: CDR1 LGHNA, CDR2 YSLEER. V was pared by 6 bases and J by 4 bases, with 15 bases between. The CDR3 here is CASRHSTASNEKLFF. In DNA form, the CDR3 reads TGCGCCAGCAGACATTCAACAGCGAGTAATGAAAAACTGTTTTTT.

The chain couples TRBV11-1 to TRBJ2-7; tentatively, D is TRBD1 or TRBD2 (6 bases each). The CDR3 is 12 residues long. Germline loops: CDR1 SGHAT, CDR2 FQDESV (reference sequence). Trimming took 5 bases from V and 13 from J, leaving 18 bases between them. The CDR3 coding sequence is TGTGCCAGCAGCGGACGGGGGCGTGAACATTACTTC. It translates to CASSGRGREHYF.

This clonotype was recorded a few times. The J gene is TRBJ2-2, the V gene TRBV11-2; weak D call: TRBD2 (6 bases). This CDR3 comprises 18 residues. The germline gives CDR1 SGHAT, CDR2 FQNNGV. With 5 bases removed from V and 0 bases from J, the gap between germline ends came to 19 bases. For the CDR3, the DNA is TGTGCCAGCAGCCAAAGACTAGTGACGACGACGAACACCGGGGAGCTGTTTTTT. Translation gives CASSQRLVTTTNTGELFF. Combining the CDR3 with reference TRBV11-2 and TRBJ2-2 gives the whole variable domain EAGVAQSPRYKIIEKRQSVAFWCNPISGHATLYWYQQILGQGPKLLIQFQNNGVVDDSQLPKDRFSAERLKGVDSTLKIQPAKLEDSAVYLCASSQRLVTTTNTGELFFGEGSRLTVL.

Only one count was recorded for this clonotype. The chain is built from TRBV12-5 and TRBJ2-1, with 11 bases that match TRBD2. The CDR3 runs to 16 residues. The germline V gene has CDR1 LGHNT and CDR2 FRNRAP. Germline trimming cut 5 bases from V and 0 bases from J; bases unmatched to any gene: 3. CDR3 in amino acids: CASGPTSGSSYNEQFF. CDR3 bases: TGTGCTAGTGGTCCCACTAGCGGGAGCTCCTACAATGAGCAGTTCTTC.